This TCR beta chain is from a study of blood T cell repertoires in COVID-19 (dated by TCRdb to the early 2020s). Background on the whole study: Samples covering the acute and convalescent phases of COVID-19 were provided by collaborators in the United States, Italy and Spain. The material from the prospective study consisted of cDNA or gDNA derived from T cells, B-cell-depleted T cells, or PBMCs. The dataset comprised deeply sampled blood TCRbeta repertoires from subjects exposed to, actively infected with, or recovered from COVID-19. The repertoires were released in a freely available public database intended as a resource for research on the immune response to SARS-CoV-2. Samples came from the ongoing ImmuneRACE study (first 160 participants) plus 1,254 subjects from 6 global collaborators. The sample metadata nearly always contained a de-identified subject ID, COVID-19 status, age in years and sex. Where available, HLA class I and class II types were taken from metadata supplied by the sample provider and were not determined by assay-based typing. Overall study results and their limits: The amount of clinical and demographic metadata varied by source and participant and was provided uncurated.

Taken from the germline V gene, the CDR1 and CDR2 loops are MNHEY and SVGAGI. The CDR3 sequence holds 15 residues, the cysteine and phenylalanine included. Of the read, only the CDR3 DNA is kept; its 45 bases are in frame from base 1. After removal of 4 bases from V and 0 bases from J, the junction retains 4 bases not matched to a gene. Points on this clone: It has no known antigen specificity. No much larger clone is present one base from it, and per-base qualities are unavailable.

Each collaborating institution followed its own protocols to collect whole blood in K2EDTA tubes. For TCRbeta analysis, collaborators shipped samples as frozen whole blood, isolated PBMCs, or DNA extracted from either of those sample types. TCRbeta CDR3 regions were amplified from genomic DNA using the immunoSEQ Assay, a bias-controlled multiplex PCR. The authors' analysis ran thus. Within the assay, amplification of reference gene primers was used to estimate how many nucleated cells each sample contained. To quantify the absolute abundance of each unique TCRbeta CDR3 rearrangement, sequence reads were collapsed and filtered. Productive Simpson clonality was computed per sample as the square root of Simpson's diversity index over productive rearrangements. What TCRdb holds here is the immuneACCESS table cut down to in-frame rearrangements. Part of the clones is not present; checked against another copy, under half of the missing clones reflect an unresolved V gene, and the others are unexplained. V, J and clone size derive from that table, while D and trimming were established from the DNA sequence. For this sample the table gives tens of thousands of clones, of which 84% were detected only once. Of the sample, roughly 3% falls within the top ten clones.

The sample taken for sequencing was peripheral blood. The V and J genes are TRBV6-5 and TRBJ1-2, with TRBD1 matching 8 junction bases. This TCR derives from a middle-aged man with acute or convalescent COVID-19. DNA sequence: TGTGCCAGCAGTTCGACAGGGGTTGCTAACTATGGCTACACCTTC. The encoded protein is CASSSTGVANYGYTF.